The rows below give T cell receptor beta chains drawn from one sample of a study of human T cells and chemical hapten exposure. TCRdb fed the RACE reads into MiXCR, producing one record per CDR3 protein. The sample holds 80,000 to 100,000 distinct CDR3 sequences, roughly 10% seen once. This sample comprised whole blood, obtained in connection with sensitization to the hapten diphenylcyclopropenone (DPC). The receptors were gathered from a woman aged 45-65 years with alopecia areata. Some clones in this sample may be carry-over from other donors' samples. CDR3s leave out the opening cysteine and the closing phenylalanine or tryptophan. Each record gives: clone size, CDR3 length, J gene, V gene, CDR3 protein. Clone sizes are given selectively: once, few, many, or a class where the clone is expanded.

>many|11|TRBJ2-1|TRBV29-1
SVGEGPFSEQF
>-|12|TRBJ2-7|TRBV27
ASRKGQGFGEQY
>many|15|TRBJ1-3|TRBV28
ASSLSTGGLSGNTIY
>few|14|TRBJ1-1|TRBV11-3
ASSGGYSGANTEAF
>-|12|TRBJ1-5|TRBV18
ASSYSGNNQPQH
>-|11|TRBJ1-5|TRBV4-1
ASSQVLGAAQH
>many|9|TRBJ2-7|TRBV28
ASSSTQEQY
>few|11|TRBJ1-4|TRBV5-6
ASSQFRDGKLF
>-|11|TRBJ1-4|TRBV6-4
ASSDEPTGKLF
>-|12|TRBJ1-6|TRBV14
ASSQGGPTSPLH
>-|11|TRBJ1-6|TRBV5-1
ASSLDPNSPLH
>-|14|TRBJ2-3|TRBV7-2
ASSAHAGGTTDTQY
>many|16|TRBJ2-2|TRBV18
ASSQRDSRRANTGELF
>few|12|TRBJ1-5|TRBV27
ASSYGDSNQPQH
>many|13|TRBJ1-2|TRBV7-2
ASSLGGQGAYGYT
>-|12|TRBJ2-3|TRBV5-6
ASTPAGVSDTQY
>many|13|TRBJ1-4|TRBV7-9
ASSPTGGAGEKLF
>-|12|TRBJ1-5|TRBV2
ASSGWGIDQPQH
>few|11|TRBJ1-1|TRBV18
ASSGNKNTEAF
>many|10|TRBJ2-7|TRBV6-5
ASRRDPYEQY
>few|10|TRBJ1-1|TRBV6-2/TRBV6-3
ASSRGGPEAF
>many|12|TRBJ2-7|TRBV12-3/TRBV12-4
ASSLGSQSYEQY
>-|13|TRBJ2-3|TRBV9
ASRSTGGSTDTQY
>few|13|TRBJ1-6|TRBV5-1
ASSGEAGLSSPLH
>many|11|TRBJ1-1|TRBV2
ASSIASSRGAF
>once|13|TRBJ1-6|TRBV7-6
ASSIGEGPNSPLH
>-|11|TRBJ1-1|TRBV7-6
ASSKQGGTEAF
>-|10|TRBJ2-1|TRBV28
ASSSVANEQF
>many|11|TRBJ1-1|TRBV7-2
ASTLSQRIEAF
>few|16|TRBJ2-7|TRBV7-2
ASSPQVRGRGVTYEQY
>-|12|TRBJ1-2|TRBV29-1
SVPPGPSDYGYT
>many|12|TRBJ2-7|TRBV10-3
AISPGQGSYEQY
>many|14|TRBJ2-1|TRBV28
ASSLKGGRSYNEQF
>-|14|TRBJ2-3|TRBV28
ASTTDGTGSTDTQY
>-|12|TRBJ2-1|TRBV27
ASTPGERYNEQF
>few|14|TRBJ2-3|TRBV7-8
ASSPGMRANTDTQY
>many|14|TRBJ2-3|TRBV5-5
ASSLRSAGATDTQY
>-|13|TRBJ2-7|TRBV15
ATSREREGQYERY
>-|11|TRBJ2-1|TRBV7-2
ASSLGRNNEQF
>-|11|TRBJ2-3|TRBV11-2
ASSPRRGDTQY
>-|11|TRBJ2-1|TRBV24-1
ATSTGSYNEQF
>many|13|TRBJ1-3|TRBV15
ATSRAVGTGNTIY